The present T cell receptor (beta chain) was sequenced within a study of breast tumors, draining lymph nodes, adjacent tissues. Study-level findings and limits: Tumors had less TCR diversity than lymph nodes, more than nontumor tissue.

There are many counts of this clonotype. Its antigen is unknown. One entry per CDR3 protein, called by TCRdb with MiXCR from the multiplex PCR reads. The sample has about 110,000 distinct CDR3 sequences, about 30% seen once. The CDR3 length is 13 residues. Germline CDR1 is SSHAT and CDR2 is FNYEAQ (reference sequence). Breast cancer patients provided tissue from their axillary draining lymph nodes. Material for sequencing was axillary lymph node tissue. This TCR came from a female donor with breast cancer. Some clones in this sample may be carry-over from other donors' samples. This chain links TRBV7-7 with TRBJ1-5, with D maybe TRBD1 (6 bases). The CDR3 sequence is CARTRGLNQPQHF. The DNA of the CDR3 is TGTGCGCGAACACGGGGGCTTAATCAGCCCCAGCATTTT.